The clone carrying this T cell receptor (beta chain) appeared many times. As yet, its antigen is unknown. This library used 300 to 450 ng RNA and molecular barcoded adaptors spanning alpha/delta and beta/gamma chains. One entry per CDR3 protein, called by TCRdb with MiXCR from the reads. The sample yields 100,000 to 150,000 distinct CDR3 sequences, over 10% seen once. This CDR3 comprises 14 residues. Deletions cut 0 bases from V and 0 bases from J, with 6 bases between. Germline V gene lookup returns CDR1 SGHRS and CDR2 YFSETQ. This sample is part of a study of read filtering for tumor transcriptome and immune sequencing. Study-level results: This fraction held mixed bone marrow immune cells after CD138-negative sorting.

Input material: a population of CD138-negative cells sorted from bone marrow. The V call is TRBV5-1, the J call TRBJ1-1; no reliable D call. This TCR came from a donor aged 40 or over with multiple myeloma. The CDR3 nucleotides read TGCGCCAGCAGCTTGGAACAAATGAACACTGAAGCTTTCTTT. It codes for CASSLEQMNTEAFF.